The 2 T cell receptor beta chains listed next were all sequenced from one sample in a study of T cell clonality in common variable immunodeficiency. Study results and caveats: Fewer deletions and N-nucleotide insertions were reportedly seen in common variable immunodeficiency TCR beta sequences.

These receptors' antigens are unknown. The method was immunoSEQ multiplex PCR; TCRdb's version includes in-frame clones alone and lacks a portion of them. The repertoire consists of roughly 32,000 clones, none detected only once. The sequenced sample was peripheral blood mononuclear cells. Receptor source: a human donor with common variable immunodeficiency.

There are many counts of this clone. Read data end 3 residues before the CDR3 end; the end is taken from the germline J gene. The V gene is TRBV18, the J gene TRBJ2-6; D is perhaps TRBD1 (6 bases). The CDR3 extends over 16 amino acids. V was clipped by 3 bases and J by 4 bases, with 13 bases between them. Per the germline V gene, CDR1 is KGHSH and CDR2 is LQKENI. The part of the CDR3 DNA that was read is TGTGCCAGCTCACCTATACAGGGCACCGGGGCCAACGTC. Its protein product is CASSPIQGTGANV. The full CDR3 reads CASSPIQGTGANVLTF. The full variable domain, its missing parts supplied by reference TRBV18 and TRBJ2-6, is NAGVMQNPRHLVRRRGQEARLRCSPMKGHSHVYWYRQLPEEGLKFMVYLQKENIIDESGMPKERFSAEFPKEGPSILRIQQVVRGDSAAYFCASSPIQGTGANVLTFGAGSRLTVL.

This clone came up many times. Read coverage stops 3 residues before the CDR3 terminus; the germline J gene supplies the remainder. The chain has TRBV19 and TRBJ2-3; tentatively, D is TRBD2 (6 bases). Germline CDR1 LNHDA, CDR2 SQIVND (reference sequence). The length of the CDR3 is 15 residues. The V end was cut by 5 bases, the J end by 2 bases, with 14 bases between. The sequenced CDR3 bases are TGTGCCAGTAGTGCATCGACTAGGGTCACAGATACG. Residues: CASSASTRVTDT. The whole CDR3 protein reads CASSASTRVTDTQYF. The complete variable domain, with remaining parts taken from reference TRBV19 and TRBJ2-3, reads DGGITQSPKYLFRKEGQNVTLSCEQNLNHDAMYWYRQDPGQGLRLIYYSQIVNDFQKGDIAEGYSVSREKKESFPLTVTSAQKNPTAFYLCASSASTRVTDTQYFGPGTRLTVL.